This entry lists 21 T cell receptor beta chains sequenced from one sample in a study of T cells in localized non-small cell lung cancer. Clones were sequenced by immunoSEQ multiplex PCR, and TCRdb holds only the in-frame ones, with some missing. The sample has around 1,700 clones, less than 25% seen once. The specimen comprised normal lung tissue next to the tumor, sampled before any cancer treatment. The receptors were gathered from a male donor at least 60 years old with stage III squamous cell lung carcinoma.

The CDR3 spells CASSPTSKTYNEQFF. The CDR3, as DNA: TGTGCCAGCAGCCCTACATCGAAAACCTACAATGAGCAGTTCTTC. The chain employs TRBV6-8 and TRBJ2-1; D ambiguous. Trimming removed 6 bases from V and 2 bases from J, with 14 bases in between. Germline V gene data show CDR1 as MNHGY and CDR2 as SAAAGT. This CDR3 is built from 15 residues.

This clone was detected only a few times. Germline and junction disagree at one end, which may indicate a read error. CDR3 residues: CAISVQAGGPTGELFF. Here the CDR3 DNA reads TGTGCCATCAGTGTGCAGGCGGGAGGGCCCACCGGGGAGCTGTTTTTT. The J gene is TRBJ2-2, the V gene TRBV6-8; 9 bases are a match to TRBD2. The CDR3 is made up of 16 amino acids. Germline lookup yields CDR1 MNHGY and CDR2 SAAAGT.

This clone was observed a few times. The chain is built from TRBV18 and TRBJ2-7, with D unclear. Germline lookup yields CDR1 KGHSH and CDR2 LQKENI. Trimming removed 3 bases at V and 10 bases at J, with 13 bases between. This CDR3 contains 12 residues. CDR3 in amino acids: CASSPPGREQYF. The DNA of the CDR3 is TGTGCCAGCTCACCGCCGGGTAGGGAACAGTACTTC.

The chain is built from TRBV11-3 and TRBJ1-1; 7 bases map to TRBD1. The CDR3 extends over 14 amino acids. V lost 5 bases, J lost 3 bases, and 6 bases stayed unmatched. The germline V gene encodes CDR1 SGHNT and CDR2 YENEEA. The CDR3 DNA follows: TGTGCCAGCAGCCCCTACGACAGGGACACTGAAGCTTTCTTT. As protein: CASSPYDRDTEAFF. The whole variable domain, remainder taken from reference TRBV11-3 and TRBJ1-1, is EAGVVQSPRYKIIEKKQPVAFWCNPISGHNTLYWYLQNLGQGPELLIRYENEEAVDDSQLPKDRFSAERLKGVDSTLKIQPAELGDSAVYLCASSPYDRDTEAFFGQGTRLTVV.

This clone was counted between two and nine times. The gene calls are TRBV11-3 and TRBJ2-6; TRBD1 might be the D (6 bases). The CDR3 covers 15 residues. Germline-derived CDR1 and CDR2 are SGHNT and YENEEA. Trimming removed 3 bases from V and 1 base from J, with 7 bases in between. CDR3 region: CASSFGQSGANVLTF. For the CDR3, the DNA is TGTGCCAGCAGCTTCGGACAGTCTGGGGCCAACGTCCTGACTTTC.

This clone is medium-sized by share. The chain links TRBV6-8 to TRBJ2-2, with 7 bases lining up with TRBD2. Germline CDR1 is MNHGY and CDR2 is SAAAGT. The V and J ends lost 10 bases and 9 bases, in that order; junction bases with no gene match: 11. CDR3 length: 13 residues. CDR3 sequence: CAIRASGERELFF. Here the CDR3 DNA reads TGTGCCATACGGGCTAGCGGTGAGAGGGAGCTGTTTTTT.

This clone came up a few times. The V and J genes are TRBV7-2 and TRBJ1-1; D ambiguous. Germline CDR1 SGHTA, CDR2 FQGNSA. The CDR3 is made up of 13 amino acids. V lost 10 bases, J lost 1 base, and 13 bases lay in between. CDR3 protein: CATSTNANTEAFF. DNA of the CDR3: TGTGCCACTTCGACAAATGCGAACACTGAAGCTTTCTTT.

In its sample, this clone is medium-sized. The V gene is TRBV11-3, the J gene TRBJ2-5, with D perhaps given as TRBD1 or TRBD2 (5 bases each). Per germline, CDR1 SGHNT and CDR2 YENEEA. V was cut by 5 bases and J by 6 bases, with 25 bases left in between. The CDR3 consists of 17 residues. The CDR3 DNA reads TGTGCCAGCAGCCCCCCTTTGGGGGAAAGGGTATCGCAGACCCAGTACTTC. It is translated as CASSPPLGERVSQTQYF.

This chain uses TRBV5-1 with TRBJ1-4, with a weak D call TRBD1 (5 bases). Germline CDR1 is SGHRS and CDR2 is YFSETQ. The CDR3 sequence is 16 residues long. V lost 4 bases and J lost 8, with 21 bases in between. This CDR3 is CASSGGTGWLDEKLFF. CDR3 coding DNA: TGCGCCAGCAGCGGCGGAACAGGTTGGCTAGACGAAAAACTGTTTTTT.

The V and J genes are TRBV6-8 and TRBJ1-6; maybe TRBD1 (5 bases). The CDR3 is 13 amino acids. Trimming stripped 8 bases from V and 7 bases from J, with 12 bases between. CDR1 MNHGY and CDR2 SAAAGT come from the germline V gene. The CDR3 loop is CASGAGLNSPLHF. Written as DNA, the CDR3 is TGTGCCAGCGGGGCAGGGTTGAATTCACCCCTCCACTTT.

The rearrangement links TRBV12-5 to TRBJ2-2; maybe TRBD2 (6 bases). Trimming shortened V by 3 bases and J by 5 bases, and 13 bases separated the two germline ends. The CDR3 length is 15 residues. The V gene's germline CDR1 is LGHNT and CDR2 FRNRAP. DNA for the CDR3: TGTGCTAGTGGTTTTGGGGGAGGTGGAACCGGGGAGCTGTTTTTT. This codes for CASGFGGGGTGELFF.

The chain recombines TRBV14 with TRBJ1-2; weak D call: TRBD1 (5 bases). Germline V CDR1 and CDR2: SGHDN, FVKESK. This CDR3 is built from 15 residues. Trimming left V 6 bases short and J 8 bases short, with 22 bases between. CDR3 sequence (DNA): TGTGCCAGCAGTCTTAGACGGGACGGAATCGGCGGCTACACCTTC. This sequence encodes CASSLRRDGIGGYTF.

The chain is built from TRBV11-3 and TRBJ1-4; 9 nucleotides align to TRBD1. This CDR3 region has 14 residues. CDR1 and CDR2 from the germline V gene are SGHNT and YENEEA. V lost 4 bases, J lost 7 bases, and 4 bases stayed unmatched. CDR3 bases: TGTGCCAGCAGCTCGACAGGGGGAAGTGAAAAACTGTTTTTT. This codes for CASSSTGGSEKLFF.

This clone is classed as medium-sized. J is TRBJ1-5 and V is TRBV6-8; D is uncertain. In germline, CDR1 is MNHGY, CDR2 SAAAGT. V lost 5 bases and J lost 5, with 16 bases in between. This CDR3 region has 15 residues. CDR3 residues: CASSVYNSADQPQHF. The CDR3 coding sequence is TGTGCCAGCAGTGTTTATAACTCGGCGGATCAGCCCCAGCATTTT.

The gene calls are TRBV11-3 and TRBJ2-5, with TRBD2 identical over 8 bases. CDR3 length equals 15 residues. Germline V gives CDR1 SGHNT, CDR2 YENEEA. V lost 1 base to trimming and J lost 3 bases; unmatched junction nucleotides: 4. The CDR3 spells CASSLGGAGEETQYF. CDR3 nucleotide sequence: TGTGCCAGCAGCTTAGGTGGAGCGGGGGAAGAGACCCAGTACTTC.

This clone rates as medium-sized. The DNA for the CDR3 is TGTGCCTGGAATCGCAGGGGCAGTAACACTGAAGCTTTCTTT. Its protein product is CAWNRRGSNTEAFF. The chain couples TRBV30 to TRBJ1-1, with D tentatively TRBD1 (6 bases). CDR1 is GTSNPN and CDR2 is SVGIG in the germline V gene (reference sequence). V gave up 4 bases and J gave up 2 bases, with 14 bases separating them. This CDR3 is 14 amino acids long. Complete variable domain (other parts from reference TRBV30 and TRBJ1-1): SQTIHQWPATLVQPVGSPLSLECTVEGTSNPNLYWYRQAAGRGLQLLFYSVGIGQISSEVPQNLSASRPQDRQFILSSKKLLLSDSGFYLCAWNRRGSNTEAFFGQGTRLTVV.

The chain has TRBV11-3 and TRBJ1-5; no clear D gene. V was clipped by 0 bases and J by 1 base, with 7 bases between them. The CDR3 covers 15 residues. Germline CDR1 is SGHNT and CDR2 is YENEEA. CDR3 nucleotides: TGTGCCAGCAGCTTAGAGGCATCAAGCAATCAGCCCCAGCATTTT. It specifies CASSLEASSNQPQHF.

The V and J genes are TRBV11-3 and TRBJ2-1, with D possibly being TRBD1 or TRBD2 (5 bases each). Between the trimmed V and J ends, which lost 5 bases and 4 bases, there was a span of 15 bases. CDR1 and CDR2 (germline): SGHNT, YENEEA. The CDR3 is made up of 15 amino acids. CDR3 amino acids: CASSRGTPLYNEQFF. The CDR3, as DNA: TGTGCCAGCAGCCGAGGGACCCCCCTTTACAATGAGCAGTTCTTC.

The CDR3 loop reads CASRRSVQETQYF. The CDR3 region has the DNA TGTGCCAGCAGGAGGAGCGTGCAAGAGACCCAGTACTTC. The V gene is TRBV9, the J gene TRBJ2-5; D gene unclear. The germline V gene has CDR1 SGDLS and CDR2 YYNGEE. Trimming stripped 5 bases from V and 2 bases from J, with 10 bases between. The CDR3 sequence is 13 residues long.

This clone was seen a single time. The V call is TRBV25-1, the J call TRBJ2-3, with 7 bases lining up with TRBD1. The CDR3 extends over 15 amino acids. Germline V gene data show CDR1 as MGHDK and CDR2 as SYGVNS. The J segment lost 3 bases and the V segment lost 4 bases, leaving 7 bases of the junction unmatched. CDR3 sequence (DNA): TGTGCCAGCAGTGTGAGAAGGGGACAGACAGATACGCAGTATTTT. Amino acids: CASSVRRGQTDTQYF.

CDR3 coding DNA: TGTGCCAGCACCCGGCCGGACTCAATCTCCAATGAGCAGTTCTTC. Translating it yields CASTRPDSISNEQFF. This chain joins TRBV6-8 and TRBJ2-1, with D tentatively TRBD2 (5 bases). The germline V gene has CDR1 MNHGY and CDR2 SAAAGT. The V end lost 7 bases, the J end lost 6 bases, and 19 bases lay between the germline ends. This CDR3 has 15 amino acids.